This TCR beta chain appears in the sequencing data of a study of blood T cell repertoires in COVID-19. Turning to the study itself: Acute-phase and convalescent COVID-19 samples originated in the United States, Italy and Spain. Sample material is recorded as cDNA or gDNA derived from T cells, B-cell-depleted T cells, or PBMCs.

There are 16 residues in the CDR3. In germline, CDR1 is MNHNS, CDR2 SASEGT. V was trimmed by 4 bases and J by 4 bases, leaving 20 bases between them. In the original workflow: Scientists estimated how many nucleated cells there were by amplifying reference gene primers. The data were produced by immunoSEQ multiplex PCR, yet TCRdb's version contains in-frame clones alone and is incomplete. V and J calls and clone size are given by that table; D and trimming were obtained from the DNA. The sample holds some 200,000 clones, 70% to 90% seen once. The chain carries TRBV6-1 and TRBJ2-7; D possibly corresponds to TRBD1 (7 bases). This clonotype was obtained from a man aged 45-65 years with acute or convalescent COVID-19. Sequencing input: peripheral blood. Here the CDR3 reads CASSGSNRGRGYEQYF. As DNA, the CDR3 is TGTGCCAGCAGTGGGTCGAACAGGGGCCGGGGGTACGAGCAGTACTTC.